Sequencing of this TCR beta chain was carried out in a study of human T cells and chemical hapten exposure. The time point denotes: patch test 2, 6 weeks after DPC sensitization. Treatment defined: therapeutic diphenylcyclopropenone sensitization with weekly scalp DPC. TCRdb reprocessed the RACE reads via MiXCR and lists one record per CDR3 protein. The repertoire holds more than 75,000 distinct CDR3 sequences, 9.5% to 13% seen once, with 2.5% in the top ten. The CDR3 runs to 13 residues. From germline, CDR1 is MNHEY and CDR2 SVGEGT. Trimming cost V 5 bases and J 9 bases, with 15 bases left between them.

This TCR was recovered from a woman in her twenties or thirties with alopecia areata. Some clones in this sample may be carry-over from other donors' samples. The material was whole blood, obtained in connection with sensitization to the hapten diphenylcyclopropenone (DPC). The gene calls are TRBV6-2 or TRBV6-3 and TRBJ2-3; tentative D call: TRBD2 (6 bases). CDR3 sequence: CASSTRGLKTQYF. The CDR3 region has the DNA TGTGCCAGCAGTACAAGGGGACTGAAGACGCAGTATTTT.